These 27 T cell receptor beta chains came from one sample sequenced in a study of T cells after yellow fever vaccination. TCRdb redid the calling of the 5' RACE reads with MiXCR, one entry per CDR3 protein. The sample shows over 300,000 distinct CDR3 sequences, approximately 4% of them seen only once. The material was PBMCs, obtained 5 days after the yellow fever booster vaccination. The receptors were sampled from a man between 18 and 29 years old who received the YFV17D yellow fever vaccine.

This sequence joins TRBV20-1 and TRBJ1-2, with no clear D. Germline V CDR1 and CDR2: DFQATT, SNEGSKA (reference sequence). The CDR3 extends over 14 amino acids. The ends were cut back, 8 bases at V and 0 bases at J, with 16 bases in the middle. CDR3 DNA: TGCAGTACCGGGTCGTGGTTGGCTAACTATGGCTACACCTTC. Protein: CSTGSWLANYGYTF.

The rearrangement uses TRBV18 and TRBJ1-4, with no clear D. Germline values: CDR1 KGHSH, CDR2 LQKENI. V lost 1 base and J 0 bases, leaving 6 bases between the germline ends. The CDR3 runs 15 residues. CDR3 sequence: CASSPRSATNEKLFF. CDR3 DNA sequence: TGTGCCAGCTCACCACGCAGCGCAACTAATGAAAAACTGTTTTTT. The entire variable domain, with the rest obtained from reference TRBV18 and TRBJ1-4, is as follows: NAGVMQNPRHLVRRRGQEARLRCSPMKGHSHVYWYRQLPEEGLKFMVYLQKENIIDESGMPKERFSAEFPKEGPSILRIQQVVRGDSAAYFCASSPRSATNEKLFFGSGTQLSVL.

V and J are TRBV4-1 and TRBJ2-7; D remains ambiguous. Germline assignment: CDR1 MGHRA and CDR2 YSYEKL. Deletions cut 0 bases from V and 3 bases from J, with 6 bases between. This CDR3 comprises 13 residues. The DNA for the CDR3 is TGCGCCAGCAGCCAAGATGCAGACTACGAGCAGTACTTC. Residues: CASSQDADYEQYF.

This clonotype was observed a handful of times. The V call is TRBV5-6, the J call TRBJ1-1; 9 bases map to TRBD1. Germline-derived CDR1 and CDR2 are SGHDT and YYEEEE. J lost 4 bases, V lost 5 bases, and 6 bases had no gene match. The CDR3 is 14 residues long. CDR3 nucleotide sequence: TGTGCCAGCAGGGGGACAGGGATGGGCACTGAAGCTTTCTTT. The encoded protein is CASRGTGMGTEAFF.

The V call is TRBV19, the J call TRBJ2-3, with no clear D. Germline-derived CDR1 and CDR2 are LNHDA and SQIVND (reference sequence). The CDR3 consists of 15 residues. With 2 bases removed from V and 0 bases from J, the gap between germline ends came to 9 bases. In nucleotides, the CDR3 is TGTGCCAGTAGTATAAGAGGATCCAGCACAGATACGCAGTATTTT. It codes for CASSIRGSSTDTQYF. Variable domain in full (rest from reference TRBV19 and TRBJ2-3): DGGITQSPKYLFRKEGQNVTLSCEQNLNHDAMYWYRQDPGQGLRLIYYSQIVNDFQKGDIAEGYSVSREKKESFPLTVTSAQKNPTAFYLCASSIRGSSTDTQYFGPGTRLTVL.

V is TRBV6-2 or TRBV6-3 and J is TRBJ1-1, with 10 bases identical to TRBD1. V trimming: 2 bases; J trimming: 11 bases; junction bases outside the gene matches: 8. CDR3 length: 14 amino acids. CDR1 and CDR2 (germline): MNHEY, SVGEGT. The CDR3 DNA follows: TGTGCCAGCAGTTACCATACGAAGGGACAGGGGGCTTTCTTT. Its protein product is CASSYHTKGQGAFF.

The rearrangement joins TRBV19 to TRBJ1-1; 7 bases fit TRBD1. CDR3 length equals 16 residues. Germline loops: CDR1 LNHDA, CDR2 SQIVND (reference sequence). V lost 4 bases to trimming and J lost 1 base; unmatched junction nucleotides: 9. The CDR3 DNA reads TGTGCCAGTAGTACAACTAGACAGGGCCGGAACACTGAAGCTTTCTTT. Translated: CASSTTRQGRNTEAFF. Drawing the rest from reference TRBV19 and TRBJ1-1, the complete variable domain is DGGITQSPKYLFRKEGQNVTLSCEQNLNHDAMYWYRQDPGQGLRLIYYSQIVNDFQKGDIAEGYSVSREKKESFPLTVTSAQKNPTAFYLCASSTTRQGRNTEAFFGQGTRLTVV.

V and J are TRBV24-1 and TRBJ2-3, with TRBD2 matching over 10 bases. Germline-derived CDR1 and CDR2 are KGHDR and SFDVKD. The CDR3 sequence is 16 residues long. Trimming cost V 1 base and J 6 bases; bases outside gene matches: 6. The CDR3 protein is CATSDFQRGGPDTQYF. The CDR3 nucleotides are TGTGCCACCAGTGATTTTCAGCGGGGGGGCCCCGATACGCAGTATTTT.

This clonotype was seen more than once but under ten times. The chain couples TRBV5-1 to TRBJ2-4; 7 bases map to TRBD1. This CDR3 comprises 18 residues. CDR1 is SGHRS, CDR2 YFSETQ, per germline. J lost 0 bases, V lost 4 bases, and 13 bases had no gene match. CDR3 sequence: CASSRQGTIGLAKNIQYF. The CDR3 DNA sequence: TGCGCCAGCAGCCGACAGGGTACTATTGGACTAGCCAAAAACATTCAGTACTTC.

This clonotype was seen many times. In DNA form, the CDR3 reads TGTGCCAGCAACCGGGGGGGCTACGAGCAGTACTTC. It is translated as CASNRGGYEQYF. V gene TRBV5-5 combines with J gene TRBJ2-7; 8 bases are shared with TRBD2. In germline, CDR1 is SGHKS, CDR2 YYEKEE (reference sequence). The ends lost 6 bases at V and 3 bases at J; junction bases unmatched: 2. CDR3 length: 12 residues.

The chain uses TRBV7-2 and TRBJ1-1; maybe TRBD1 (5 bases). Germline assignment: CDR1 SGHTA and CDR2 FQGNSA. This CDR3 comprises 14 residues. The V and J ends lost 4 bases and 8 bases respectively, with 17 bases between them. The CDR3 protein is CASSSRYGHAEAFF. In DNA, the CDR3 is TGTGCCAGCAGCTCCCGATATGGACACGCCGAAGCTTTCTTT.

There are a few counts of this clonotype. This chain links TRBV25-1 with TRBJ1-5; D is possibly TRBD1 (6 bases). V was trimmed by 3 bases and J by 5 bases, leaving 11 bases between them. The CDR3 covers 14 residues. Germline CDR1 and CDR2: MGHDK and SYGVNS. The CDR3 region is CASSEWDKDQPQHF. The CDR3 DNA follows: TGTGCCAGCAGTGAGTGGGACAAAGATCAGCCCCAGCATTTT.

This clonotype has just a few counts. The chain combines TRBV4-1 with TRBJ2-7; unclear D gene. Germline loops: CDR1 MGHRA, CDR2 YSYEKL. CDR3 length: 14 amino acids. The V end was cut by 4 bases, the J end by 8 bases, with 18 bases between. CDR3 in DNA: TGCGCCAGCAGCCGAACCGAGACCCCCTGGCAGCAGTACTTC. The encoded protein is CASSRTETPWQQYF.

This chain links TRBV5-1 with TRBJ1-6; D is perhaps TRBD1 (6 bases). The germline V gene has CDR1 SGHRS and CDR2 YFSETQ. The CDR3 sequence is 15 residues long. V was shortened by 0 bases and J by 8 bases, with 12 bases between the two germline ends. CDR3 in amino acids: CASSLAYREYSPLHF. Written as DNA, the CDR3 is TGCGCCAGCAGCTTGGCTTACAGGGAGTATTCACCCCTCCACTTT.

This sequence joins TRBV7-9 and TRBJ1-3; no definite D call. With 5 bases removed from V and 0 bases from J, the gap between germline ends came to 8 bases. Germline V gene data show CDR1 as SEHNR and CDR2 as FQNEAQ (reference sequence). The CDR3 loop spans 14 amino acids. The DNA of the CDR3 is TGTGCCAGCAGCCCGGACGGCTCTGGAAACACCATATATTTT. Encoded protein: CASSPDGSGNTIYF.

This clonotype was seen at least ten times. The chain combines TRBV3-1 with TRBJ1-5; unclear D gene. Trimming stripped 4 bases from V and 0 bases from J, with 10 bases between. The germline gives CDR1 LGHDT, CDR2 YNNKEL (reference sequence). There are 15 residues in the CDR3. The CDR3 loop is CASSPGVNSNQPQHF. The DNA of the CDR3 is TGTGCCAGCAGCCCGGGAGTGAATAGCAATCAGCCCCAGCATTTT.

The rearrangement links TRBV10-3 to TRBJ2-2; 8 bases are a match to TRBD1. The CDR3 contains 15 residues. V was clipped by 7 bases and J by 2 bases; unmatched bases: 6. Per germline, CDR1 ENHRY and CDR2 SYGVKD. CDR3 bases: TGTGCCATCACGAACGGACAGGGTAACACCGGGGAGCTGTTTTTT. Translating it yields CAITNGQGNTGELFF.

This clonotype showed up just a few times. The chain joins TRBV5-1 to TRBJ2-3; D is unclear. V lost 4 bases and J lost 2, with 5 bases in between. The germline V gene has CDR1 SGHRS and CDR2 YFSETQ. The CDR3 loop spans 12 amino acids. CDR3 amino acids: CASSMTTDTQYF. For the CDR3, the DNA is TGCGCCAGCAGCATGACCACAGATACGCAGTATTTT.

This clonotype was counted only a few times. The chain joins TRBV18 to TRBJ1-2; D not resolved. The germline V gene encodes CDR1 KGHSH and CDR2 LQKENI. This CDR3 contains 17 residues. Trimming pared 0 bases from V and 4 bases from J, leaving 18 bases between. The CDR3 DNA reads TGTGCCAGCTCACCACCCGGTCCGGAGGGTCTCCGCTATGGCTACACCTTC. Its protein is CASSPPGPEGLRYGYTF.

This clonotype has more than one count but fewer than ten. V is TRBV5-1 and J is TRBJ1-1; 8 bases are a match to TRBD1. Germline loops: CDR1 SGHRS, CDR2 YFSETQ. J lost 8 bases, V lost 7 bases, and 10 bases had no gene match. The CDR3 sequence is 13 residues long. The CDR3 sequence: CASVYDQGAEAFF. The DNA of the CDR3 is TGCGCCAGCGTATACGACCAGGGGGCGGAAGCTTTCTTT.

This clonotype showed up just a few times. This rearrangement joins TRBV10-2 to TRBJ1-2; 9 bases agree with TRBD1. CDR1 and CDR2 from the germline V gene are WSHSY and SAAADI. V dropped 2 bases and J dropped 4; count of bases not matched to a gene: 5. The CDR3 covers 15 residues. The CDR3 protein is CASSERGDRAYGYTF. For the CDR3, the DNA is TGCGCCAGCAGTGAGAGGGGGGACAGGGCCTATGGCTACACCTTC.

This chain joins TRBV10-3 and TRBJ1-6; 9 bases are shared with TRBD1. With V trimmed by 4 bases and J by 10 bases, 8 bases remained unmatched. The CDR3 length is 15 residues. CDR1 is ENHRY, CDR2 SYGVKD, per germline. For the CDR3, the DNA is TGTGCCATCAGTGGATCGGGACAGGGCGGGTCACCCCTCCACTTT. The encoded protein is CAISGSGQGGSPLHF.

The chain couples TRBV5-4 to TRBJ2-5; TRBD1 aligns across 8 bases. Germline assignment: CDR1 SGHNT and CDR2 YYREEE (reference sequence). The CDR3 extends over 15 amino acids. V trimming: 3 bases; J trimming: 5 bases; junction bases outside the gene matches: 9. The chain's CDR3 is CASSSTSRQGETQYF. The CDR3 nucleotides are TGTGCCAGCAGCTCGACATCCAGACAGGGGGAGACCCAGTACTTC.

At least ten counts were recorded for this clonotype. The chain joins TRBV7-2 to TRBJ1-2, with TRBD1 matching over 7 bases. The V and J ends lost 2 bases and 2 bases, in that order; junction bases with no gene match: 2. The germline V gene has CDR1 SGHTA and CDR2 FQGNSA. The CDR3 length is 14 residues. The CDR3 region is CASSLRDRNYGYTF. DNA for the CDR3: TGTGCCAGCAGCTTAAGGGACAGAAACTATGGCTACACCTTC.

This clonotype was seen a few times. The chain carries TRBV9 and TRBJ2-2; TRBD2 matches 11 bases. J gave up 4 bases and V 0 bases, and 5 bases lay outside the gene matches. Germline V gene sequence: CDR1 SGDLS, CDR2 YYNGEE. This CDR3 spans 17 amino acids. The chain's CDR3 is CASSVGNLAGGTGELFF. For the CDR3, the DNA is TGTGCCAGCAGCGTAGGGAATCTAGCGGGAGGCACCGGGGAGCTGTTTTTT.

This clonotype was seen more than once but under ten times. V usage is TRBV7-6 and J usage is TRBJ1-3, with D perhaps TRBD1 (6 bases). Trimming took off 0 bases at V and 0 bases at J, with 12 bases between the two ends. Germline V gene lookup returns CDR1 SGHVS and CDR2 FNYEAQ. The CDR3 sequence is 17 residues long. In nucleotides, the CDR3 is TGTGCCAGCAGCTTAGCGGGGGCTGTCAGCTCTGGAAACACCATATATTTT. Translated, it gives CASSLAGAVSSGNTIYF.

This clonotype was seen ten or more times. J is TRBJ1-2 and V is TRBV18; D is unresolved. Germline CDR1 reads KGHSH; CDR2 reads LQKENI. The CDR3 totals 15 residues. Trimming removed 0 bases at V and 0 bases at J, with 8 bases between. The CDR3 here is CASSPPFSTNYGYTF. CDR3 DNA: TGTGCCAGCTCACCACCGTTTAGCACTAACTATGGCTACACCTTC.